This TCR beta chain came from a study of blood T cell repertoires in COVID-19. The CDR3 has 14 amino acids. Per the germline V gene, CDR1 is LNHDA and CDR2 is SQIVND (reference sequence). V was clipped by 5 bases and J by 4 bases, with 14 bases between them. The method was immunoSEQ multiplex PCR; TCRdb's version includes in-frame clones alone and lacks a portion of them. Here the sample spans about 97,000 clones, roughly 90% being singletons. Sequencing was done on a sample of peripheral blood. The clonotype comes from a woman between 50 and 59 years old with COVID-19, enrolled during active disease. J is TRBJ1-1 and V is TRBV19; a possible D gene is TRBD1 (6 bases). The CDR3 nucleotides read TGTGCCAGTAGTGAACAGGGATTATCCACTGAAGCTTTCTTT. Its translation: CASSEQGLSTEAFF.